Each of the 10 T cell receptor beta chains below was sequenced from the same sample in a study of blood T cell repertoires in COVID-19. TCRdb keeps only in-frame clones here, not all; method: immunoSEQ multiplex PCR. The profile shows about 67,000 clones, 79% of them singletons. The sample was peripheral blood. The receptors were sampled from a woman aged 55-70 years with acute or convalescent COVID-19.

V usage is TRBV5-1 and J usage is TRBJ1-3, with D possibly TRBD1 on 5 matching bases. V was cut by 3 bases and J by 0 bases, with 16 bases left in between. This CDR3 comprises 17 residues. Germline values: CDR1 SGHRS, CDR2 YFSETQ. The CDR3 sequence is CASSSQGAFDSGNTIYF. In DNA form, the CDR3 reads TGCGCCAGCAGCTCACAAGGGGCTTTTGACTCTGGAAACACCATATATTTT.

This chain connects TRBV3-1 (or the pseudogene TRBV3-2) to TRBJ2-1; 7 nucleotides line up with TRBD2. Losses at the gene ends were 0 bases for V and 0 bases for J; bases not matched to a gene: 8. The germline gives CDR1 LGHDT, CDR2 YNNKEL (reference sequence). The CDR3 consists of 18 residues. DNA for the CDR3: TGTGCCAGCAGCCAAGATCACGTCGGGGGGATCTCCTACAATGAGCAGTTCTTC. Encoded protein: CASSQDHVGGISYNEQFF.

The chain uses TRBV2 and TRBJ2-7, with D unresolved. Trimming removed 5 bases at V and 4 bases at J, with 6 bases between. This CDR3 contains 11 residues. The germline CDR1 and CDR2 sequences are SNHLY and FYNNEI. In DNA form, the CDR3 reads TGTGCCAGCAGTTCGACTTACGAGCAGTACTTC. Residues: CASSSTYEQYF.

The J gene is TRBJ2-5, the V gene TRBV2; no clear D. V shed 4 bases and J shed 4 bases, with 13 bases lying between them. The CDR3 is 14 residues long. Germline CDR1 SNHLY, CDR2 FYNNEI. DNA for the CDR3: TGTGCCAGCAGTGGGCTCCTGAGAGGAGAGACCCAGTACTTC. Translated, it gives CASSGLLRGETQYF.

The V gene is TRBV19, the J gene TRBJ2-3, with 9 bases fitting TRBD2. The CDR3 sequence is 15 residues long. Germline V gene sequence: CDR1 LNHDA, CDR2 SQIVND (reference sequence). V lost 3 bases and J lost 5; bases outside the gene matches: 6. The CDR3 coding sequence is TGTGCCAGTAGTATCCTAGCGGGGACGATAGATACGCAGTATTTT. Amino acids: CASSILAGTIDTQYF.

V and J are TRBV7-9 and TRBJ2-1, with 8 bases that match TRBD2. V was pared by 3 bases and J by 3 bases, with 4 bases of the junction left unmatched. Germline assignment: CDR1 SEHNR and CDR2 FQNEAQ (reference sequence). The CDR3 loop spans 15 amino acids. CDR3 in amino acids: CASSFKLAVYNEQFF. CDR3 coding DNA: TGTGCCAGCAGCTTCAAACTAGCGGTCTACAATGAGCAGTTCTTC.

V usage is TRBV30 and J usage is TRBJ1-2; D unclear. The CDR3 is 11 residues long. CDR1 and CDR2 from the germline V gene are GTSNPN and SVGIG (reference sequence). Between the trimmed V and J ends, which lost 5 bases and 2 bases, there was a span of 6 bases. The CDR3 sequence: CAWSANYGYTF. The CDR3 bases are TGTGCCTGGTCAGCGAACTATGGCTACACCTTC.

V and J are TRBV5-1 and TRBJ2-7; 11 nucleotides align to TRBD1. The CDR3 loop spans 15 amino acids. V dropped 4 bases and J dropped 4; count of bases not matched to a gene: 7. From germline, CDR1 is SGHRS and CDR2 YFSETQ. The CDR3 DNA follows: TGCGCCAGCAGCCCCCCAGGACAGGGGGCTTACGAGCAGTACTTC. Protein sequence: CASSPPGQGAYEQYF.

The V and J genes are TRBV15 and TRBJ2-5, with D maybe TRBD2 (6 bases). Germline V gives CDR1 LNHNV, CDR2 YYDKDF (reference sequence). V lost 0 bases, J lost 2 bases, and 10 bases lay in between. The CDR3 covers 15 residues. The CDR3 here is CATSREPSEQETQYF. DNA for the CDR3: TGTGCCACCAGCAGAGAGCCTAGCGAACAAGAGACCCAGTACTTC.

CDR3 bases: TGTGCCACCAGTGATTTGTCGGGACAGGGGTTAGCTAATGAAAAACTGTTTTTT. Translating gives CATSDLSGQGLANEKLFF. The gene calls are TRBV24-1 and TRBJ1-4, with 10 nucleotides matching TRBD1. The CDR3 extends over 18 amino acids. With V trimmed by 0 bases and J by 3 bases, 6 bases remained unmatched. From germline, CDR1 is KGHDR and CDR2 SFDVKD.